These T cell receptor beta chains were read from a single sample in a study of blood T cells in healthy people across ages. One entry per CDR3 protein results from TCRdb running MiXCR on the 5' RACE reads. This table holds about 1.4 million distinct CDR3 sequences, approximately 59% found once. Sequenced: blood. These receptors were taken from a man younger than 30 in good health. Both conserved end residues are trimmed from each CDR3. The order of the fields is J gene, V gene, CDR3 length, clone size, CDR3 protein. Clone size is stated in some rows and not others, as once, few, many or a class when expanded.

J gene: TRBJ2-5
V gene: TRBV7-2
CDR3 length: 12
clone size: -
CDR3 protein: ASSPPEFQETQY

J gene: TRBJ2-1
V gene: TRBV6-5
CDR3 length: 12
clone size: -
CDR3 protein: ASSYSAGGNEQF

J gene: TRBJ2-1
V gene: TRBV12-3/TRBV12-4
CDR3 length: 10
clone size: -
CDR3 protein: ASSGTGGEQF

J gene: TRBJ2-3
V gene: TRBV5-1
CDR3 length: 12
clone size: -
CDR3 protein: ASSGILSTDTQY

J gene: TRBJ2-3
V gene: TRBV12-3/TRBV12-4
CDR3 length: 14
clone size: -
CDR3 protein: ASSFLPGQGPDTQY

J gene: TRBJ2-2
V gene: TRBV12-3/TRBV12-4
CDR3 length: 13
clone size: -
CDR3 protein: ASSPTGANTGELF

J gene: TRBJ2-6
V gene: TRBV4-3
CDR3 length: 14
clone size: few
CDR3 protein: ASSQDRHSGANVLT

J gene: TRBJ2-1
V gene: TRBV15
CDR3 length: 9
clone size: few
CDR3 protein: ATSRVNEQF

J gene: TRBJ2-2
V gene: TRBV6-2/TRBV6-3
CDR3 length: 12
clone size: few
CDR3 protein: ATTLWKVTGELF

J gene: TRBJ2-1
V gene: TRBV29-1
CDR3 length: 10
clone size: -
CDR3 protein: SVEKGGIEQF

J gene: TRBJ2-5
V gene: TRBV20-1
CDR3 length: 13
clone size: -
CDR3 protein: SARDLRSSYNEQY

J gene: TRBJ2-7
V gene: TRBV2
CDR3 length: 12
clone size: -
CDR3 protein: ASSEAQDWDEQY

J gene: TRBJ2-4
V gene: TRBV12-3/TRBV12-4
CDR3 length: 12
clone size: few
CDR3 protein: ASTPTRGRNIQY

J gene: TRBJ2-6
V gene: TRBV19
CDR3 length: 18
clone size: -
CDR3 protein: ASSPSVLGGFHSGANVLT

J gene: TRBJ1-2
V gene: TRBV29-1
CDR3 length: 8
clone size: -
CDR3 protein: SVGPDGYT

J gene: TRBJ2-7
V gene: TRBV20-1
CDR3 length: 12
clone size: few
CDR3 protein: SARGVDRTYEQY

J gene: TRBJ1-5
V gene: TRBV12-3/TRBV12-4
CDR3 length: 12
clone size: few
CDR3 protein: ASSLGDPNQPQH

J gene: TRBJ2-3
V gene: TRBV11-2
CDR3 length: 14
clone size: -
CDR3 protein: ASSSSGRALSDTQY

J gene: TRBJ1-2
V gene: TRBV14
CDR3 length: 11
clone size: once
CDR3 protein: ASSQVQGYGYT

J gene: TRBJ2-1
V gene: TRBV15
CDR3 length: 15
clone size: -
CDR3 protein: ATSRNWGGSRQYEQF

J gene: TRBJ2-3
V gene: TRBV7-2
CDR3 length: 16
clone size: -
CDR3 protein: ASSAKGDTWAFTDTQY

J gene: TRBJ1-2
V gene: TRBV4-1
CDR3 length: 13
clone size: -
CDR3 protein: ASSQDPTGGYGYT

J gene: TRBJ2-5
V gene: TRBV12-3/TRBV12-4
CDR3 length: 10
clone size: -
CDR3 protein: ASTTGTETQY

J gene: TRBJ2-1
V gene: TRBV28
CDR3 length: 13
clone size: -
CDR3 protein: TSSSSSGGRNEQF

J gene: TRBJ1-6
V gene: TRBV2
CDR3 length: 13
clone size: -
CDR3 protein: ASSEDPPGNSPLH

J gene: TRBJ2-5
V gene: TRBV7-2
CDR3 length: 10
clone size: -
CDR3 protein: ASSIGLVEQY

J gene: TRBJ2-2
V gene: TRBV20-1
CDR3 length: 14
clone size: -
CDR3 protein: SARPVGGSGVGELF

J gene: -
V gene: TRBV2
CDR3 length: 12
clone size: -
CDR3 protein: ASSIPGQSYEQY

J gene: TRBJ2-1
V gene: TRBV27
CDR3 length: 15
clone size: once
CDR3 protein: ASSPGTSGGPLMEQF

J gene: TRBJ1-1
V gene: TRBV5-1
CDR3 length: 12
clone size: -
CDR3 protein: ASSGETVNTEAF

J gene: TRBJ2-1
V gene: TRBV7-9
CDR3 length: 15
clone size: few
CDR3 protein: ASSPRTSGFFGDEQF

J gene: -
V gene: TRBV29-1
CDR3 length: 11
clone size: -
CDR3 protein: SVGREGSYEQY

J gene: TRBJ2-1
V gene: TRBV5-1
CDR3 length: 13
clone size: -
CDR3 protein: ASSLVRGAGNEQF

J gene: TRBJ2-1
V gene: TRBV5-1
CDR3 length: 15
clone size: few
CDR3 protein: ASSLFGDNSRGNEQF

J gene: TRBJ2-3
V gene: TRBV24-1
CDR3 length: 14
clone size: -
CDR3 protein: ATSDFMEGITDTQY